The 31 T cell receptor beta chains reported below all come from one sample, sequenced in a study of blood T cell repertoires in COVID-19. TCRdb's table, derived via immunoSEQ multiplex PCR, lists solely in-frame clones and lacks some. Of 470,000 or so clones listed, roughly 88% are singletons. The sequencing sample was made of peripheral blood. Receptor source: a human donor in a cohort sampled during active COVID-19.

The genes are TRBV7-3 and TRBJ2-2, with TRBD2 identical over 10 bases. V lost 5 bases to trimming and J lost 5 bases; unmatched junction nucleotides: 8. The CDR3 is 16 amino acids. The germline CDR1 and CDR2 sequences are SGHTA and FQGTGA. The CDR3 loop reads CASSPLAGDGTGELFF. CDR3 sequence (DNA): TGTGCCAGCAGCCCTCTAGCGGGAGATGGGACCGGGGAGCTGTTTTTT.

V gene TRBV4-3 combines with J gene TRBJ1-5; tentative D call: TRBD1 (6 bases). In germline, CDR1 is LGHNA, CDR2 YSLEER. V was clipped by 1 base and J by 6 bases, with 10 bases between them. This CDR3 spans 14 amino acids. The CDR3 nucleotides read TGCGCCAGCAGCCAAGTAGTAGGGGGTCAGCCCCAGCATTTT. Amino acids: CASSQVVGGQPQHF.

This chain uses TRBV5-8 with TRBJ1-1; 7 bases line up with TRBD1. Germline V lookup: CDR1 SGHTS, CDR2 YDEGEE. CDR3 length: 15 residues. The J segment lost 10 bases and the V segment lost 4 bases, leaving 16 bases of the junction unmatched. CDR3 in amino acids: CASSASGPPQGGAFF. For the CDR3, the DNA is TGTGCCAGCAGCGCCTCCGGGCCCCCTCAGGGGGGAGCTTTCTTT.

The CDR3 loop reads CATEPGQGAKGTEAFF. The DNA for the CDR3 is TGTGCCACCGAGCCGGGACAGGGGGCCAAGGGGACTGAAGCTTTCTTT. The chain employs TRBV5-4 and TRBJ1-1; 12 nucleotides match TRBD1. This CDR3 is 16 amino acids long. V dropped 9 bases and J dropped 5; count of bases not matched to a gene: 14. Germline-derived CDR1 and CDR2 are SGHNT and YYREEE (reference sequence). Combining the CDR3 with reference TRBV5-4 and TRBJ1-1 gives the whole variable domain ETGVTQSPTHLIKTRGQQVTLRCSSQSGHNTVSWYQQALGQGPQFIFQYYREEENGRGNFPPRFSGLQFPNYSSELNVNALELDDSALYLCATEPGQGAKGTEAFFGQGTRLTVV.

The chain uses TRBV30 and TRBJ2-3, with 15 bases fitting TRBD2. Germline V gene sequence: CDR1 GTSNPN, CDR2 SVGIG (reference sequence). After removal of 3 bases from V and 5 bases from J, the junction contained 3 bases not matched to a gene. The length of the CDR3 is 15 residues. The CDR3 loop is CAWRRTSGGGDTQYF. For the CDR3, the DNA is TGTGCCTGGAGGCGGACTAGCGGGGGGGGAGATACGCAGTATTTT.

This chain uses TRBV6-5 with TRBJ1-5; D not certain. CDR3 length equals 15 residues. V shed 4 bases and J shed 3 bases, with 13 bases lying between them. Germline V gives CDR1 MNHEY, CDR2 SVGAGI. The CDR3 nucleotides read TGTGCCAGCAGTTTTTCCCCGGTCAACAATCAGCCCCAGCATTTT. It encodes CASSFSPVNNQPQHF.

This clone has a handful of counts. This sequence joins TRBV28 and TRBJ2-1; possibly TRBD2 for D (6 bases). Between the trimmed V and J ends, which lost 5 bases and 6 bases, there was a span of 8 bases. Germline V gene lookup returns CDR1 MDHEN and CDR2 SYDVKM. This CDR3 spans 12 amino acids. The CDR3 sequence is CASSSSGNEQFF. For the CDR3, the DNA is TGTGCCAGCAGTAGTAGCGGCAATGAGCAGTTCTTC.

The gene calls are TRBV2 and TRBJ1-2; D may be TRBD1 (5 bases). Germline CDR1 is SNHLY and CDR2 is FYNNEI. The CDR3 loop spans 12 amino acids. V was cut by 3 bases and J by 4 bases, with 6 bases left in between. The CDR3 spells CASSEGGYGYTF. CDR3 sequence (DNA): TGTGCCAGCAGTGAGGGGGGCTATGGCTACACCTTC.

The CDR3 sequence is CATSGGQSKTNNYGYTF. CDR3 DNA sequence: TGTGCCACCAGCGGGGGACAATCGAAGACCAATAACTATGGCTACACCTTC. The rearrangement joins TRBV15 to TRBJ1-2, with D possibly TRBD1 on 6 matching bases. This CDR3 is 17 amino acids long. Trimming took off 5 bases at V and 1 base at J, with 20 bases between the two ends. Germline lookup yields CDR1 LNHNV and CDR2 YYDKDF (reference sequence).

This clone appeared a single time. This rearrangement joins TRBV28 to TRBJ2-2, with 8 nucleotides matching TRBD1. The CDR3 runs to 17 residues. V was pared by 6 bases and J by 1 base, with 10 bases of the junction left unmatched. The germline V gene encodes CDR1 MDHEN and CDR2 SYDVKM. CDR3 coding DNA: TGTGCCAGCAGCCTATACTCCGGGACAGGGAACACCGGGGAGCTGTTTTTT. Its translation is CASSLYSGTGNTGELFF.

The CDR3 nucleotides are TGTGCCAGCAGCTTAGGACAGGGGGGGGCTAACTATGGCTACACCTTC. This gives the protein CASSLGQGGANYGYTF. The gene calls are TRBV13 and TRBJ1-2, with 8 bases that match TRBD1. This CDR3 has 16 amino acids. V was clipped by 0 bases and J by 0 bases; unmatched bases: 3. The germline V gene encodes CDR1 PRHDT and CDR2 FYEKMQ (reference sequence).

As for this clone: Other DNA variants within this sample encode the same CDR3. This sequence joins TRBV7-2 and TRBJ2-7; 12 bases are a match to TRBD2. Germline assignment: CDR1 SGHTA and CDR2 FQGNSA. The CDR3 has 15 amino acids. The ends lost 8 bases at V and 0 bases at J; junction bases unmatched: 5. The CDR3 loop is CASSLAGGSSYEQYF. The CDR3 nucleotides read TGTGCCAGCTCTCTAGCGGGAGGGAGCTCCTACGAGCAGTACTTC.

The chain recombines TRBV28 with TRBJ2-1, with 8 bases fitting TRBD2. Germline V CDR1 and CDR2: MDHEN, SYDVKM. V shed 8 bases and J 5 bases; nucleotides not matched to a gene: 11. The CDR3 loop spans 15 amino acids. The CDR3 DNA follows: TGTGCCAGCCGAAAAGCGGGAGATTTGGACAATGAGCAGTTCTTC. It translates to CASRKAGDLDNEQFF.

This clone was found once. The rearrangement links TRBV4-1 to TRBJ1-1; D ambiguous. The germline CDR1 and CDR2 sequences are MGHRA and YSYEKL. The CDR3 contains 15 residues. The germline V and J ends were trimmed by 0 bases and 0 bases, with 8 bases remaining between them. CDR3 coding DNA: TGCGCCAGCAGCCAAGATAAGCTTTTGAACACTGAAGCTTTCTTT. Encoded protein: CASSQDKLLNTEAFF.

The chain has TRBV5-1 and TRBJ1-2; 12 bases fit TRBD1. The CDR3 is 16 residues long. After removal of 4 bases from V and 6 bases from J, the junction contained 10 bases not matched to a gene. Germline CDR1 SGHRS, CDR2 YFSETQ. The CDR3 region is CASSPGGGQGADGYTF. For the CDR3, the DNA is TGCGCCAGCAGCCCTGGGGGGGGACAGGGGGCTGATGGCTACACCTTC.

The J gene is TRBJ2-2, the V gene TRBV14, with D tentatively TRBD1 (6 bases). The germline CDR1 and CDR2 sequences are SGHDN and FVKESK. The ends were cut back, 7 bases at V and 4 bases at J, with 13 bases in the middle. The CDR3 totals 14 residues. CDR3 amino acids: CASNYRASTGELFF. In DNA, the CDR3 is TGTGCCAGCAACTACAGGGCGAGCACCGGGGAGCTGTTTTTT. Together with reference TRBV14 and TRBJ2-2, the CDR3 gives the full variable domain: EAGVTQFPSHSVIEKGQTVTLRCDPISGHDNLYWYRRVMGKEIKFLLHFVKESKQDESGMPNNRFLAERTGGTYSTLKVQPAELEDSGVYFCASNYRASTGELFFGEGSRLTVL.

V is TRBV27 and J is TRBJ1-1; 9 nucleotides match TRBD1. The CDR3 has 16 amino acids. V shed 6 bases and J 0 bases; nucleotides not matched to a gene: 8. The germline CDR1 and CDR2 sequences are MNHEY and SMNVEV (reference sequence). The chain's CDR3 is CASSSIQGALNTEAFF. The CDR3 nucleotides are TGTGCCAGCAGCTCAATACAGGGGGCCCTGAACACTGAAGCTTTCTTT.

The rearrangement joins TRBV7-2 to TRBJ1-1, with D tentatively TRBD1 (5 bases). The CDR3 runs 13 residues. The V gene lost 4 bases and the J gene lost 6 bases, with 12 bases spanning the gap. CDR1 is SGHTA, CDR2 FQGNSA, per germline. The CDR3 region is CASSSQGWAEAFF. As DNA, the CDR3 is TGTGCCAGCAGCTCGCAGGGTTGGGCTGAAGCTTTCTTT.

The genes are TRBV19 and TRBJ1-5, with D tentatively TRBD1 (5 bases). This CDR3 has 14 residues. Trimming removed 7 bases from V and 7 bases from J, with 17 bases in between. The germline CDR1 and CDR2 sequences are LNHDA and SQIVND (reference sequence). This CDR3 is CASTTSGSRQPQHF. CDR3 DNA sequence: TGTGCCAGTACGACCTCAGGGTCGAGACAGCCCCAGCATTTT.

This chain links TRBV20-1 with TRBJ2-1, with D unclear. Germline-derived CDR1 and CDR2 are DFQATT and SNEGSKA (reference sequence). The CDR3 length is 8 residues. The CDR3 loop reads CSDNEQFF. The CDR3 DNA is TGCAGCGACAATGAGCAGTTCTTC.

The chain employs TRBV3-1 (or the pseudogene TRBV3-2) and TRBJ2-2; the match to TRBD2 covers 7 bases. Trimming cost V 4 bases and J 5 bases; bases outside gene matches: 4. This CDR3 contains 14 residues. The germline V gene has CDR1 LGHDT and CDR2 YNNKEL (reference sequence). The CDR3 DNA is TGTGCCAGCAGCCGGAGTAGCGGGACCGGGGAGCTGTTTTTT. Its translation is CASSRSSGTGELFF.

This clone was detected only a few times. V gene TRBV18 combines with J gene TRBJ2-6; tentative D call: TRBD1 (5 bases). Germline CDR1 KGHSH, CDR2 LQKENI. The length of the CDR3 is 19 residues. V shed 3 bases and J shed 0 bases, with 18 bases lying between them. CDR3 nucleotide sequence: TGTGCCAGCTCACCGAAGATGGCAGGGAAAGACTCTGGGGCCAACGTCCTGACTTTC. Amino acids: CASSPKMAGKDSGANVLTF.

The chain uses TRBV20-1 and TRBJ1-1, with D perhaps matching TRBD1 (5 bases). The germline CDR1 and CDR2 sequences are DFQATT and SNEGSKA (reference sequence). CDR3 size: 9 residues. V was shortened by 6 bases and J by 10 bases, with 9 bases between the two germline ends. The CDR3, as DNA: TGCAGTGCGGATAGGGGAGCTTTCTTT. Amino acid sequence: CSADRGAFF.

CDR3 bases: TGTGCCAGCAGCGCCTTGAACAGGGATCTTGGAAACACCATATATTTT. Amino acid sequence: CASSALNRDLGNTIYF. The gene calls are TRBV9 and TRBJ1-3; D may be TRBD1 (6 bases). CDR1 is SGDLS, CDR2 YYNGEE, per germline. Trimming took 3 bases from V and 3 from J, leaving 16 bases between them. This CDR3 has 16 amino acids.

The gene calls are TRBV11-2 and TRBJ2-3; D perhaps matches TRBD1 (6 bases). CDR1 is SGHAT, CDR2 FQNNGV, per germline. V dropped 5 bases and J dropped 4 bases, with 10 bases sitting between them. CDR3 size: 13 residues. In DNA, the CDR3 is TGTGCCAGCAGCCGCACAGGGCCAGATACGCAGTATTTT. Translation gives CASSRTGPDTQYF. The full variable domain, in which reference TRBV11-2 and TRBJ2-3 provide the parts outside the CDR3, is EAGVAQSPRYKIIEKRQSVAFWCNPISGHATLYWYQQILGQGPKLLIQFQNNGVVDDSQLPKDRFSAERLKGVDSTLKIQPAKLEDSAVYLCASSRTGPDTQYFGPGTRLTVL.

The chain combines TRBV3-1 (or the pseudogene TRBV3-2) with TRBJ1-2; D gene ambiguous. CDR3 length: 14 residues. Deletions cut 0 bases from V and 5 bases from J, with 10 bases between. Germline lookup yields CDR1 LGHDT and CDR2 YNNKEL (reference sequence). CDR3 protein: CASSQDVQMYGYTF. CDR3 bases: TGTGCCAGCAGCCAAGATGTACAGATGTATGGCTACACCTTC.

The rearrangement links TRBV2 to TRBJ2-4; no definite D call. V lost 9 bases, J lost 0 bases, and 12 bases lay in between. The CDR3 is 14 residues long. The germline V gene has CDR1 SNHLY and CDR2 FYNNEI. The chain's CDR3 is CASLAAEAKNIQYF. Written as DNA, the CDR3 is TGTGCCAGTTTGGCTGCCGAAGCCAAAAACATTCAGTACTTC.

V gene TRBV6-1 combines with J gene TRBJ2-7, with D possibly being TRBD1 (6 bases). The CDR3 length is 16 residues. Deletions cut 4 bases from V and 3 bases from J, with 19 bases between. Germline V gives CDR1 MNHNS, CDR2 SASEGT. This CDR3 reads CASSGPTGGWSYEQYF. The CDR3 DNA is TGTGCCAGCAGTGGACCGACAGGAGGTTGGAGCTACGAGCAGTACTTC.

The chain is built from TRBV28 and TRBJ1-5; D call uncertain. The length of the CDR3 is 12 residues. CDR1 and CDR2 from the germline V gene are MDHEN and SYDVKM. V was pared by 4 bases and J by 9 bases, with 10 bases between. CDR3 residues: CASSSPLRPQHF. The CDR3 bases are TGTGCCAGCAGTTCTCCCCTTAGGCCCCAGCATTTT.

The V and J genes are TRBV5-8 and TRBJ2-3; no firm D call. V was trimmed by 0 bases and J by 0 bases, leaving 11 bases between them. The length of the CDR3 is 16 residues. Germline V lookup: CDR1 SGHTS, CDR2 YDEGEE. CDR3 coding DNA: TGTGCCAGCAGCTTGGCCCTATTGACTAGCACAGATACGCAGTATTTT. Translation: CASSLALLTSTDTQYF.

The chain joins TRBV28 to TRBJ1-2; 9 nucleotides line up with TRBD1. Trimming removed 4 bases from V and 4 bases from J; junction bases left unmatched: 10. Germline assignment: CDR1 MDHEN and CDR2 SYDVKM. The CDR3 totals 16 residues. The CDR3 DNA is TGTGCCAGCAGTTCTCCCGGGACAGGGACCCTCTATGGCTACACCTTC. Translating gives CASSSPGTGTLYGYTF.